A selection of T cell receptor beta chains follows, all from one sample in a study of T cell repertoires and HLA-DP antigens. No antigen has been identified for these receptors. Sequencing used immunoSEQ multiplex PCR; TCRdb keeps in-frame clones, though not all of them. Of some 120,000 clones in the sample, around 92% were seen once. Sequenced: CD4+ T cells from PBMCs. These receptor sequences come from a woman aged 18-30 years in good health and CMV-seronegative. Each CDR3 is given with its conserved first and last residue.

12,TRBV11-1,TRBJ2-3,CASSTRDLREYF
15,TRBV6-5,TRBJ1-5,CASLGNAIGNQPQHF
15,TRBV27,TRBJ1-2,CASSYEVGGSHGYTF
14,TRBV5-1,TRBJ2-3,CASSLSLITDTQYF
17,TRBV5-1,TRBJ1-6,CASSLQPGNSYNSPLHF
15,TRBV7-8,TRBJ2-5,CASSLPGAGAETQYF
14,TRBV5-8,TRBJ2-7,CASSLGVGSYEQYF
16,TRBV12-5,TRBJ2-1,CASGLVRGGLTIEQFF
14,TRBV2,TRBJ1-1,CASRGQGMNTEAFF
16,TRBV2,TRBJ1-1,CASSEGGGTGNTEAFF
15,TRBV7-2,TRBJ2-1,CASSLERAIYHEQFF
14,TRBV2,TRBJ1-5,CASTNSYSNQPQHF
15,TRBV6-5,TRBJ2-3,CASSYRTRGPDTQYF
16,TRBV7-6,TRBJ2-3,CASSRGTSGFTDTQYF
17,TRBV7-6,TRBJ2-2,CASSLIDGRANTGELFF
13,TRBV5-4,TRBJ2-3,CAMGREITDTQYF
14,TRBV19,TRBJ1-4,CASSMRQTNEKLFF
17,TRBV5-8,TRBJ2-7,CASSPYERTGAVYEQYF
13,TRBV6-4,TRBJ2-2,CASSEGLTGELFF
18,TRBV11-2,TRBJ2-6,CASSRLAGVTSGANVLTF
16,TRBV5-1,TRBJ2-7,CASSLAFQAIPQKQYF
16,TRBV11-1,TRBJ2-2,CASSLRGLAGTGELFF
14,TRBV27,TRBJ1-6,CASGELLVGSPLHF
11,TRBV5-8,TRBJ2-1,CASSFFGEQFF
15,TRBV4-1,TRBJ2-7,CASSLQRDTPYEQYF
12,TRBV29-1,TRBJ2-5,CSGTSSQETQYF
14,TRBV2,TRBJ2-1,CASRGRVGWDEQFF
14,TRBV28,TRBJ2-1,CASRMGQVYNEQFF
16,TRBV7-9,TRBJ2-1,CASSSGTSGMYNEQFF
12,TRBV27,TRBJ2-2,CAGCHPSGELFF
16,TRBV5-4,TRBJ2-2,CASSWLTRRGTGELFF
14,TRBV6-1,TRBJ2-7,CASRAGTQAYEQYF
16,TRBV11-2,TRBJ2-1,CASSPIRGSIRNEQFF
15,TRBV7-8,TRBJ2-3,CASSRMLAGTDTQYF
16,TRBV27,TRBJ2-1,CASRPDRVHVYNEQFF
16,TRBV21-1,TRBJ1-5,CASSKNTGALVQPQHF
16,TRBV28,TRBJ1-1,CASSRGDRGSSIEAFF
13,TRBV5-6,TRBJ1-2,CASSFRQMGGYTF
17,TRBV7-8,TRBJ2-2,CASSSRDRVLSAGELFF
16,TRBV27,TRBJ1-5,CASSSRTGYSNQPQHF
16,TRBV28,TRBJ1-2,CASRLGAGGRNYGYTF
18,TRBV5-4,TRBJ2-6,CASSPRAGIGFGANVLTF
16,TRBV28,TRBJ2-6,CASSLVGDSGANVLTF